The entry that follows covers one TCR beta chain sequence. Repertoires were generated with immunoSEQ multiplex PCR, while TCRdb's copy carries only in-frame clones and drops some. The sample holds about 82,000 clones, approximately 82% seen once. This entry belongs to a study of blood T cell repertoires in COVID-19. On the study more broadly: PBMCs, B-cell-depleted T cells, or T cells were the source of the cDNA or gDNA that made up the material.

Germline CDR1 SGHDT, CDR2 YYEEEE. Unmatched junction bases numbered 6, after V lost 1 base and J lost 1 base. This CDR3 is built from 17 residues. The sample consisted of peripheral blood. The source of this sequence is a man aged 50 or older with active or convalescent COVID-19. The chain joins TRBV5-6 to TRBJ1-1; the match to TRBD1 covers 11 bases. CDR3 coding DNA: TGTGCCAGCAGCTTGCGGACAGGGGGCCTGGAGAACACTGAAGCTTTCTTT. Translation gives CASSLRTGGLENTEAFF.